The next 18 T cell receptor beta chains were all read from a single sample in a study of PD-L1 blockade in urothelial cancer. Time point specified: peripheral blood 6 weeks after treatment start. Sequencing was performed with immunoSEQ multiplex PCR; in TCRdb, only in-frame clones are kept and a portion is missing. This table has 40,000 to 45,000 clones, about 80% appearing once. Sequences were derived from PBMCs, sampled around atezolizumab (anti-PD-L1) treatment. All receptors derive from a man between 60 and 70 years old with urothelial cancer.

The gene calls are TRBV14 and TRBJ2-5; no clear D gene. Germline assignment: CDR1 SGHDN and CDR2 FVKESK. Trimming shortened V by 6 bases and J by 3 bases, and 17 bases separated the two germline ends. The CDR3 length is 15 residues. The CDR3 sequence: CASRENRDYEETQYF. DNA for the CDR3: TGTGCCAGCAGGGAAAACAGAGATTACGAAGAGACCCAGTACTTC.

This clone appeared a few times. The CDR3 sequence is CASSLGAGAYEQYF. The CDR3 DNA is TGTGCCAGCAGCTTGGGTGCAGGGGCCTACGAGCAGTACTTC. V usage is TRBV5-6 and J usage is TRBJ2-7, with D possibly being TRBD1 (6 bases). Trimming cost V 0 bases and J 2 bases, with 9 bases left between them. The germline V gene encodes CDR1 SGHDT and CDR2 YYEEEE. CDR3 length: 14 amino acids.

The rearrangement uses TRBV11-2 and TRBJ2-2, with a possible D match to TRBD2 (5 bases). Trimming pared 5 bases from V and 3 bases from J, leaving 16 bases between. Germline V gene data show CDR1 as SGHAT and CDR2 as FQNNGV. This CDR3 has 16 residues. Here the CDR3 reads CASSPRGYVDTGELFF. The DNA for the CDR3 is TGTGCCAGCAGCCCACGGGGTTACGTGGACACCGGGGAGCTGTTTTTT.

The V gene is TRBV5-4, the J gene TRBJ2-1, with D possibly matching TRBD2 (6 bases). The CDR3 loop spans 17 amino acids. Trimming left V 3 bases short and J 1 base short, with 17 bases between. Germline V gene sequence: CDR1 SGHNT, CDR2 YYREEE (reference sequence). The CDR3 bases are TGTGCCAGCAGCTCCAACCCTCGGGGGATATCCTACAATGAGCAGTTCTTC. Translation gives CASSSNPRGISYNEQFF.

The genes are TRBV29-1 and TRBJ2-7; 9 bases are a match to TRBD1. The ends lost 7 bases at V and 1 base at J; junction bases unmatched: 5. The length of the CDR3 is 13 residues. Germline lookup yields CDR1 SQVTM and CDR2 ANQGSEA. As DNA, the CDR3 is TGCAGCGCCAGGGACAGGGAATCCTACGAGCAGTACTTC. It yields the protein CSARDRESYEQYF.

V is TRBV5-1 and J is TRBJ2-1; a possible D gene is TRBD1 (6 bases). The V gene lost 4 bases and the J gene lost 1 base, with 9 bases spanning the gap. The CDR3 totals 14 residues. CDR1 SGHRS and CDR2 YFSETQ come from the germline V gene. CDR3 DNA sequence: TGCGCCAGCAGCGAGGACAGATCCTACAATGAGCAGTTCTTC. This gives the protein CASSEDRSYNEQFF.

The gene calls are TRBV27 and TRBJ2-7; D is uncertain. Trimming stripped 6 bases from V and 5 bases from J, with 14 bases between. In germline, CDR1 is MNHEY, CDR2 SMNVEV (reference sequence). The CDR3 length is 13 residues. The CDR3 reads CASREMGGDEQYF. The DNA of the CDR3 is TGTGCCAGCAGGGAGATGGGTGGAGACGAGCAGTACTTC.

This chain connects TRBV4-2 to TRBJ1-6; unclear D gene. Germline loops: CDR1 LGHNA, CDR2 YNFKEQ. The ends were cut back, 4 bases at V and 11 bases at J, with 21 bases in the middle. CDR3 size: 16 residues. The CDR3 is CASSPKHNEALTPLHF. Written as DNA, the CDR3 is TGTGCCAGCAGCCCCAAACACAACGAGGCTCTAACACCCCTCCACTTT.

The CDR3 reads CASSYSIDSSYEQYF. The CDR3 DNA reads as TGTGCCAGCAGTTACTCGATAGACAGTTCCTACGAGCAGTACTTC. The gene calls are TRBV6-6 and TRBJ2-7; TRBD1 is a possible D gene (5 bases). Germline values: CDR1 MNHNY, CDR2 SVGAGI (reference sequence). The CDR3 is made up of 15 amino acids. The ends were cut back, 0 bases at V and 1 base at J, with 10 bases in the middle.

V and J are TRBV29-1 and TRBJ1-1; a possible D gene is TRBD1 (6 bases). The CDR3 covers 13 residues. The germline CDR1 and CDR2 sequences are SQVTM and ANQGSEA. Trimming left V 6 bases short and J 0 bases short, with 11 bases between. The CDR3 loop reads CSVRGTLNTEAFF. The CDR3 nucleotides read TGCAGCGTGAGGGGGACCCTGAACACTGAAGCTTTCTTT.

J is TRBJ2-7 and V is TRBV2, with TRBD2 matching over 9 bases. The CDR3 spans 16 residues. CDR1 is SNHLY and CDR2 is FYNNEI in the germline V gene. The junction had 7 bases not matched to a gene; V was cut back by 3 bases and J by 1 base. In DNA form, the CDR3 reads TGTGCCAGCAGTGATCGGCGGGGGGGCGCGTCCTACGAGCAGTACTTC. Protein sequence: CASSDRRGGASYEQYF.

CDR3 sequence reads: CASRVGGLYETQYF. The CDR3 DNA reads TGTGCCAGCAGGGTGGGGGGGCTCTATGAGACCCAGTACTTC. The chain couples TRBV27 to TRBJ2-5; maybe TRBD2 (7 bases). Germline CDR1 and CDR2: MNHEY and SMNVEV (reference sequence). The V end lost 6 bases, the J end lost 5 bases, and 16 bases lay between the germline ends. CDR3 size: 14 residues.

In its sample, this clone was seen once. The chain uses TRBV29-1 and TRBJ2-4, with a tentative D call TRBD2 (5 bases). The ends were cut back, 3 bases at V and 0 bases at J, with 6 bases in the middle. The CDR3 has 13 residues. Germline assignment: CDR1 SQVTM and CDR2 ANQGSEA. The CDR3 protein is CSVDGVAKNIQYF. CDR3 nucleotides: TGCAGCGTTGACGGGGTAGCCAAAAACATTCAGTACTTC. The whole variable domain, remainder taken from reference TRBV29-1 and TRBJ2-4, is SAVISQKPSRDICQRGTSLTIQCQVDSQVTMMFWYRQQPGQSLTLIATANQGSEATYESGFVIDKFPISRPNLTFSTLTVSNMSPEDSSIYLCSVDGVAKNIQYFGAGTRLSVL.

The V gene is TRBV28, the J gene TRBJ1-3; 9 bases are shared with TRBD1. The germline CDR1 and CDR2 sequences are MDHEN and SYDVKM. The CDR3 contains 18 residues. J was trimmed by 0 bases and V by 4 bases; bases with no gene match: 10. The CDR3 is CASSSSGQGPSSGNTIYF. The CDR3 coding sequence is TGTGCCAGCAGTTCCTCGGGACAGGGACCGAGCTCTGGAAACACCATATATTTT.

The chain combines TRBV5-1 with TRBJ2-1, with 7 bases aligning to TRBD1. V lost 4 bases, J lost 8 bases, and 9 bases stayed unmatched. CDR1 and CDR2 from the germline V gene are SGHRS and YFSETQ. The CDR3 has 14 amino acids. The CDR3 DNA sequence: TGCGCCAGCAGCCTACGGACAGGATCCGATGAGCAGTTCTTC. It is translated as CASSLRTGSDEQFF.

The CDR3 region is CASSISRAEKTQYF. The CDR3 DNA reads as TGTGCCAGTAGTATCAGCAGGGCCGAGAAGACCCAGTACTTC. This chain joins TRBV19 and TRBJ2-5, with a tentative D call TRBD1 (5 bases). V was clipped by 3 bases and J by 6 bases, with 14 bases between them. In germline, CDR1 is LNHDA, CDR2 SQIVND (reference sequence). The CDR3 has 14 residues.

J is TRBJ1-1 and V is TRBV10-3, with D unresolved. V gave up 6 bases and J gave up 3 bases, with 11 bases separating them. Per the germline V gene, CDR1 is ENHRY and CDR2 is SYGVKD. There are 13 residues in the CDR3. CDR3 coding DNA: TGTGCCATCAGCCGGAAGGAGGACACTGAAGCTTTCTTT. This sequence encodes CAISRKEDTEAFF.

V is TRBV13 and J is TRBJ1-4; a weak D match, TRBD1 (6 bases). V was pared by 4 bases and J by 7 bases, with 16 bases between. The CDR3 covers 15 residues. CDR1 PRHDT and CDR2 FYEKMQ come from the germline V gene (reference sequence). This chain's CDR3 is CASSSWTVKGEKLFF. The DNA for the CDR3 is TGTGCCAGCAGCTCCTGGACAGTCAAGGGTGAAAAACTGTTTTTT.